The source of this T cell receptor beta chain is a study of T cell responses to AZD1222 COVID-19 vaccine. Study results and limitations: Distributed over spike, vaccine-associated CD4 TCRs predominated at 160-218 and 743-854. Repertoires were collected only later (after the peak T cell response had occurred). Seropositivity was recorded at baseline in only six AZD1222 recipients. Increased Spike-specific TCR breadth and depth were observed after two AZD1222 doses.

The V gene's germline CDR1 is MGHDK and CDR2 SYGVNS. Trimming shortened V by 2 bases and J by 1 base, and 6 bases separated the two germline ends. CDR3 size: 15 residues. TCRdb's table, derived via immunoSEQ multiplex PCR, lists solely in-frame clones and lacks some. The sample lists fewer than 120,000 clones; 94% were seen once. Points on this clone: What it binds is not known.

The TCR was taken from an adult who received the AZD1222 COVID-19 vaccine. The specimen comprised peripheral blood, sampled 28 days after the second AZD1222 dose. J is TRBJ1-6 and V is TRBV25-1, with D uncertain. Here the CDR3 DNA reads TGTGCCAGCAGTGAAGAGGGTTCCTATAATTCACCCCTCCACTTT. Translated, it gives CASSEEGSYNSPLHF.